In its sample, the clone carrying this TCR beta chain was seen once. Antigen: not known. The sample is drawn from a study of vaccination and CD4 T cells after COVID-19. Looking at the study overall: Four females and six males made up the convalescents, with two Hispanic. Cultures designated as controls were supplied with a CEFX pool, an HIV-1 Nef pool, or no peptide.

The CDR3 is 15 residues long. The V gene end was trimmed by 7 bases and the J gene end by 6 bases; junction bases not matched to a gene: 12. Treatment indicated: roughly 11-day PBMC culture with coronavirus spike peptide pools or control peptides (ViraFEST assay). The Oncomine TCR Beta short-read assay was applied to DNA of cultured CD4+ T cells. In this case, cultured CD4+ T cells provided the extracted genomic DNA. In TCRdb, the PCR reads were re-called with MiXCR into one record per CDR3 protein. The sample lists about 15,000 distinct CDR3 sequences, about 48% occurring once. The chain uses TRBV12-3 or TRBV12-4 and TRBJ2-7, with 10 bases fitting TRBD2. This receptor was obtained from a human donor who had recovered from COVID-19. Sequencing input: CD4+ T cells from blood, cultured in vitro. Written as DNA, the CDR3 is TGTGCCAGCACCCCCCCCAGAGCGGGAGGGCGCGAGCAGTACTTC. Amino acids: CASTPPRAGGREQYF.